What follows are 9 T cell receptor beta chains derived from one specimen sequenced in a study of control samples from healthy donors and cancer patients. The assay was immunoSEQ multiplex PCR, and TCRdb's table has in-frame clones only and misses some. The table has approximately 46,000 clones, approximately 94% seen once; the top ten hold 0.8%. What was sequenced was PBMCs. These TCRs come from a man aged 25 to 40 with colorectal cancer.

V gene TRBV10-3 combines with J gene TRBJ2-3, with 9 bases aligning to TRBD1. V gave up 6 bases and J gave up 6 bases; unmatched junction bases: 7. Germline CDR1 is ENHRY and CDR2 is SYGVKD. The CDR3 has 14 amino acids. CDR3 loop: CAIRGQGRTDTQYF. Written as DNA, the CDR3 is TGTGCCATCAGGGGACAGGGAAGGACGGATACGCAGTATTTT.

The chain uses TRBV5-4 and TRBJ2-7; TRBD2 might be the D (5 bases). CDR1 is SGHNT and CDR2 is YYREEE in the germline V gene (reference sequence). V lost 0 bases and J 0 bases, leaving 7 bases between the germline ends. The CDR3 consists of 14 residues. In DNA, the CDR3 is TGTGCCAGCAGCTTGGAAGGGAGCTCCTACGAGCAGTACTTC. Protein: CASSLEGSSYEQYF.

This chain uses TRBV10-1 with TRBJ2-7, with TRBD1 matching 10 bases. In germline, CDR1 is WNHNN, CDR2 SYGVQD (reference sequence). The CDR3 covers 15 residues. The trim removed 6 bases at V and 2 bases at J, leaving 7 bases unmatched. CDR3 nucleotides: TGCGCCAGCAGCACTGACAGGGGGCCCCCCTACGAGCAGTACTTC. Amino acid sequence: CASSTDRGPPYEQYF.

The V call is TRBV2, the J call TRBJ1-1, with D maybe TRBD1 (5 bases). The CDR3 sequence is 14 residues long. Germline lookup yields CDR1 SNHLY and CDR2 FYNNEI. Trimming left V 6 bases short and J 1 base short, with 12 bases between. The CDR3 loop is CASRWQGRNTEAFF. CDR3 bases: TGTGCCAGCAGGTGGCAGGGCAGGAACACTGAAGCTTTCTTT.

The chain is built from TRBV14 and TRBJ2-1; D may correspond to TRBD1 or TRBD2 (6 bases each). V gave up 4 bases and J gave up 10 bases, with 14 bases separating them. CDR1 is SGHDN, CDR2 FVKESK, per germline. CDR3 size: 13 residues. The CDR3 coding sequence is TGTGCCAGCAGCCGTCGGAGGGGGGACGAGCAGTTCTTC. As protein: CASSRRRGDEQFF.

The CDR3 bases are TGCGCCAGCAGCCGAGAGACAGGGACCCCCTACGAGCAGTACTTC. It yields the protein CASSRETGTPYEQYF. The chain links TRBV4-3 to TRBJ2-7; the match to TRBD1 covers 7 bases. The CDR3 has 15 residues. Germline V gene data show CDR1 as LGHNA and CDR2 as YSLEER. V shed 4 bases, J shed 2 bases, and the junction held 8 bases outside the gene matches.

This CDR3 is CASSGAGNTGELFF. The CDR3, as DNA: TGTGCCAGCAGCGGAGCGGGGAACACCGGGGAGCTGTTTTTT. This chain links TRBV9 with TRBJ2-2; D is possibly TRBD2 (6 bases). V lost 3 bases to trimming and J lost 1 base, with 7 bases between them. Per germline, CDR1 SGDLS and CDR2 YYNGEE. The CDR3 consists of 14 residues.

This chain links TRBV19 with TRBJ2-7; no reliable D call. CDR1 LNHDA and CDR2 SQIVND come from the germline V gene (reference sequence). Between the trimmed V and J ends, which lost 8 bases and 0 bases, there was a span of 17 bases. CDR3 length: 15 residues. The CDR3 sequence is CASSYTTTASYEQYF. DNA for the CDR3: TGTGCCAGTTCTTACACTACGACCGCCTCCTACGAGCAGTACTTC.

This chain links TRBV19 with TRBJ1-4; D is perhaps TRBD1 (5 bases). The V end was cut by 3 bases, the J end by 7 bases, with 18 bases between. This CDR3 contains 16 residues. CDR1 and CDR2 (germline): LNHDA, SQIVND (reference sequence). The CDR3 is CASSIGREVGSEKLFF. The CDR3 DNA follows: TGTGCCAGTAGTATCGGCAGGGAGGTCGGAAGTGAAAAACTGTTTTTT.